This T cell receptor beta chain was identified in a study of Graves' ophthalmopathy and Graves' hyperthyroidism. On the study more broadly: At the time of initial diagnosis and before any treatment, peripheral blood was collected.

The CDR3 is made up of 14 amino acids. V was pared by 1 base and J by 4 bases, with 10 bases between. The germline V gene encodes CDR1 SGHTA and CDR2 FQGNSA. Pregnant or lactating patients and those with other autoimmune diseases or uncontrolled infections were excluded. Whole-study findings and limits: A majority of expanded thyroid clonotypes exceeding 0.001 frequency were likewise present in blood.

Amplification of the TCR beta CDR3 regions used RNA transcripts (as template). RT-PCR was first run with HTBI primers, then multiplex PCR in a second round. A single record per CDR3 protein comes from TCRdb applying MiXCR to the multiplex PCR reads. The sample has about 160,000 distinct CDR3 sequences; 35% to 50% are singletons. Turning to this clonotype: The antigen is unknown.

The sequenced material came from peripheral blood. This receptor was obtained from a man aged 30 to 45 with Graves' ophthalmopathy. J is TRBJ2-5 and V is TRBV7-2; the D is unclear. Here the CDR3 DNA reads TGTGCCAGCAGCTTAGACTCTCAAGTAGAGACCCAGTACTTC. Its protein product is CASSLDSQVETQYF.